Below are 8 T cell receptor beta chains sequenced from a single sample in a study of cytomegalovirus exposure and HLA in healthy donors. Primers for the PCR totalled 60 Vbeta and 13 Jbeta. Only in-frame clones appear in the TCRdb table, and some are missing; sequencing was by immunoSEQ multiplex PCR. The data hold around 130,000 clones, with 70% to 85% observed a single time. Sequenced sample: PBMCs. All receptors derive from a boy aged 2-15 years in good health and CMV-seronegative.

This chain links TRBV30 with TRBJ1-1; D remains unclear. CDR1 is GTSNPN and CDR2 is SVGIG in the germline V gene (reference sequence). V lost 1 base and J lost 1, with 10 bases in between. The CDR3 runs to 14 residues. The CDR3, as DNA: TGTGCCTGGAGTGGGGAGTTGGAGAACACTGAAGCTTTCTTT. Translated: CAWSGELENTEAFF.

This chain links TRBV5-4 with TRBJ2-3, with 8 bases identical to TRBD2. The trim removed 4 bases at V and 2 bases at J, leaving 15 bases unmatched. The CDR3 has 18 amino acids. Germline V lookup: CDR1 SGHNT, CDR2 YYREEE (reference sequence). The CDR3, as DNA: TGTGCCAGCAGCGCCCCGGCGGGGGGACATGCTCCCACAGATACGCAGTATTTT. Encoded protein: CASSAPAGGHAPTDTQYF. The complete variable domain, with remaining parts taken from reference TRBV5-4 and TRBJ2-3, reads ETGVTQSPTHLIKTRGQQVTLRCSSQSGHNTVSWYQQALGQGPQFIFQYYREEENGRGNFPPRFSGLQFPNYSSELNVNALELDDSALYLCASSAPAGGHAPTDTQYFGPGTRLTVL.

The chain employs TRBV27 and TRBJ2-3, with D uncertain. This CDR3 has 15 amino acids. V shed 1 base and J shed 2 bases, with 10 bases lying between them. Germline V gene data show CDR1 as MNHEY and CDR2 as SMNVEV (reference sequence). CDR3 in amino acids: CASSLWPDNTDTQYF. In DNA, the CDR3 is TGTGCCAGCAGTTTATGGCCAGACAACACAGATACGCAGTATTTT.

J is TRBJ2-2 and V is TRBV4-2, with 10 bases identical to TRBD2. In germline, CDR1 is LGHNA, CDR2 YNFKEQ. Trimming at V came to 1 base and at J to 0 bases, leaving 14 bases not matched to a gene. The CDR3 has 21 residues. CDR3 residues: CASSQGSGGAGWPANTGELFF. CDR3 coding DNA: TGTGCCAGCAGCCAAGGGAGCGGGGGGGCCGGTTGGCCCGCGAACACCGGGGAGCTGTTTTTT.

This rearrangement joins TRBV6-5 to TRBJ1-1; TRBD1 matches 8 bases. The CDR3 sequence is 13 residues long. V trimming: 5 bases; J trimming: 5 bases; junction bases outside the gene matches: 4. Germline V gene lookup returns CDR1 MNHEY and CDR2 SVGAGI. This CDR3 reads CASSRQGKTEAFF. In DNA, the CDR3 is TGTGCCAGCAGTCGACAGGGGAAGACTGAAGCTTTCTTT.

The J gene is TRBJ1-2, the V gene TRBV29-1, with a tentative D call TRBD1 (5 bases). V lost 7 bases and J lost 10, with 7 bases in between. The CDR3 contains 8 residues. Germline V CDR1 and CDR2: SQVTM, ANQGSEA. The CDR3 DNA follows: TGCAGCGGGGGGGACTACACCTTC. Translated, it gives CSGGDYTF.

The V and J genes are TRBV18 and TRBJ1-2; the D gene is possibly TRBD1 (6 bases). Trimming left V 6 bases short and J 2 bases short, with 10 bases between. CDR3 length equals 13 residues. In germline, CDR1 is KGHSH, CDR2 LQKENI. The CDR3 region is CASSPRGNYGYTF. The CDR3 DNA reads TGTGCCAGCTCCCCCAGGGGCAACTATGGCTACACCTTC.

This rearrangement joins TRBV6-6 to TRBJ1-2; TRBD1 is a possible D gene (5 bases). Germline loops: CDR1 MNHNY, CDR2 SVGAGI (reference sequence). The CDR3 has 15 amino acids. Trimming took 4 bases from V and 5 from J, leaving 17 bases between them. CDR3 in DNA: TGTGCCAGCAGTTTAACAGGTGACCTGGGGTATGGCTACACCTTC. It is translated as CASSLTGDLGYGYTF.